This note documents a single T cell receptor beta chain sequence. This clone was seen a few times. Its antigen is unknown. Per-base quality was not reported, and no clone a single base away is much larger than it. These data come from a study of beta chain features in type 1 diabetes (dated by TCRdb to about 2018). Context from the whole study: Mean age, gender distribution, total cell number and subset yield did not differ between patients and healthy donors. A total of 107,917,701 sorted cells were examined across all samples, and the number of cells per subset was strongly correlated with RNA yield. The study compared TCRB repertoires of sorted circulating CD4+ T cell subsets between recently diagnosed type 1 diabetes patients and matched healthy donors. Regulatory and stem cell-like memory subsets were isolated from only 8 patients and about eight healthy donors, whereas naive and central memory subsets came from all 28 donors. General study outcomes and caveats: Patients with type 1 diabetes made fewer insertions and deleted more nucleotides at VDJ recombination sites, implying thymic rearrangement abnormalities. Because the HLA sub-analyses included only small numbers of individuals, any influence of HLA type on TCRB rearrangement was left unresolved. Because cDNA was sequenced instead of genomic DNA, activated cells with high expression could be over-represented, although the groups did not differ in activation or CD3 levels. PCR may preferentially amplify shorter templates, but because patient and control samples were amplified and corrected together, any resulting skew would affect both groups equally. In all four CD4+ subsets, TCRB CDR3 length was moderately but significantly shorter in type 1 diabetes patients. The naive, central memory and regulatory TCRB repertoires appeared to resemble one another more closely among patients than among healthy donors.

Taken from cysteine to phenylalanine, the CDR3 has 15 residues. The retained sequence is limited to the CDR3, 45 bases, with the frame set at the first base. CDR1 and CDR2 are read off the germline V gene (reference sequence) as GTSNPN and SVGIG. The junction carries 21 bases between V and J, which are trimmed by 4 bases and 7 bases respectively. All of the isolated RNA was reverse transcribed with the High Capacity cDNA Reverse Transcription Kit, so expressed TCRB transcripts were sequenced. Naive, central memory and regulatory T cell samples underwent deep immunoSEQ sequencing, averaging about 3.57 million total reads per sample. Sorted cells were lysed in RLT buffer, and RNA was extracted using DNase-treated RNeasy Micro or Mini kits according to cell number. To prevent cross-contamination, every cell subset was processed on its own, while patient and healthy donor samples were processed together. Using the immunoSEQ multiplex PCR, TCRB sequences were amplified from cDNA into 87-bp fragments spanning the CDR3 region. Amplicons were sequenced on the Illumina HiSeq platform. From the authors' description of their analysis: Synthetic template baselines were used to correct PCR bias computationally, reads within Hamming distance 2 were collapsed, and singletons that could not be merged were discarded. By aligning reads against IMGT, V, D and J genes, CDR3 length, and insertions or deletions at six rearrangement sites were assigned. Within each subset, clonotype counts were normalized to sorted cell number, and only after that were true diversity and Gini coefficients computed with the tcR R package. Repertoire sharing was quantified using the overlap coefficient calculated on TCRB nucleotide sequences. Out-of-frame TCRB sequences from naive cells were analyzed to stand in for the pre-selection repertoire. The immuneACCESS repertoire file appears here via TCRdb, limited to in-frame rearrangements. These files lack a portion of the clones; in checked studies, under half of the deficit traces to unresolved V genes, and the cause of the others is not known. Clone size and V and J calls were adopted from that table, with D and trimming inferred from the DNA. In all, the sample holds 300,000 to 450,000 clones, and approximately 12% of those were seen once. Jointly, the top ten make up approximately 0.015% of the sample.

Each donor gave one peripheral blood draw, approximately 110 mL on average, collected into heparinised tubes. A BD FACSAria II was used to sort naive, central memory, regulatory and stem cell-like memory CD4+ T cells with a panel that included CD45RO, CCR7, CD25, CD127, CD95 and CD27. All sorted populations exceeded 98% purity. Right away, PBMCs were isolated by Lymphoprep density gradient centrifugation and were stained directly, with no culture step. Samples were stained and sorted in pairs, with one healthy donor and one patient per experiment, so that batch effects were minimized. The V and J genes are TRBV30 and TRBJ2-3, and the D gene may be TRBD2, 5 bases matching. The sequencing input was naive CD4+ T cells from blood. The cell subset or site label here, explained by the study, means: true naive CD4+ T cells. The receptor's source is a young man in good health. The CDR3 reads as follows: CAWTLLSDSPYTQYF. The DNA reads as follows: TGTGCCTGGACCCTCCTGTCGGACTCCCCATATACGCAGTATTTT.